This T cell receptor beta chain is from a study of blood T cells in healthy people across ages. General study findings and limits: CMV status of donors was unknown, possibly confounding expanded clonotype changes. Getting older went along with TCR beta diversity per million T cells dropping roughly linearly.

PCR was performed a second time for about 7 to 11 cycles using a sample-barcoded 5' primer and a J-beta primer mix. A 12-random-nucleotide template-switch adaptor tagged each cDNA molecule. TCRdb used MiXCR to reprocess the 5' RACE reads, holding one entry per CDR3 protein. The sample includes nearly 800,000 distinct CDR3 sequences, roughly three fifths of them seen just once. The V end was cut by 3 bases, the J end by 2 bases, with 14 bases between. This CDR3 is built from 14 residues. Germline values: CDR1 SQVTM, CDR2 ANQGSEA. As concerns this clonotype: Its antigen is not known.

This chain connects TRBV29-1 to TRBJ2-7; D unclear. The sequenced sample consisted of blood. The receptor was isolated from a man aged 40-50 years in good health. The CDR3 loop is CSVEVGTSTYEQYF. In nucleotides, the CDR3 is TGCAGCGTTGAGGTGGGCACCAGCACCTACGAGCAGTACTTC.